Following are 2 T cell receptor beta chains from one sample sequenced in a study of shared T cell receptors in the human thymus. Some clones are missing from TCRdb's copy, which holds only in-frame ones; the method was immunoSEQ multiplex PCR. The sample contains some 640,000 clones, 70% to 90% of which appear only once. The sample was also reused in another study, on human thymus T cells.

The sequencing sample was made of thymocytes. Every receptor here comes from a boy in the first two years of life with a congenital heart defect.

There are a few counts of this clone. The gene calls are TRBV7-6 and TRBJ2-7; 10 positions match TRBD2. The CDR3 is 16 amino acids. V lost 3 bases to trimming and J lost 5 bases; unmatched junction nucleotides: 10. Germline lookup yields CDR1 SGHVS and CDR2 FNYEAQ. DNA of the CDR3: TGTGCCAGCAGCTTGACCGGGACTAGCGTCTGGGACGAGCAGTACTTC. This encodes CASSLTGTSVWDEQYF.

This clone is a singleton in its sample. J is TRBJ2-1 and V is TRBV29-1, with 7 bases that match TRBD1. The CDR3 spans 14 residues. V lost 7 bases, J lost 2 bases, and 8 bases stayed unmatched. Germline CDR1 is SQVTM and CDR2 is ANQGSEA. CDR3 in amino acids: CSDTRTGPYNEQFF. CDR3 nucleotides: TGCAGCGATACACGGACAGGCCCCTACAATGAGCAGTTCTTC.